This TCR beta chain was profiled in a study of blood T cells in healthy people across ages. This clonotype was seen ten or more times. There are 15 residues in the CDR3. Germline V gene sequence: CDR1 SGHRS, CDR2 YFSETQ. V shed 4 bases, J shed 2 bases, and the junction held 5 bases outside the gene matches. Using a J-beta primer mix together with a sample-barcoded 5' primer, a second PCR was run for roughly 6 to 11 cycles. TCRdb independently ran MiXCR on the 5' RACE reads; one entry per CDR3 protein. The sample has about 1.8 million distinct CDR3 sequences, around half seen once. The source is a woman aged 40 to 50 in good health. Source material: blood. The chain couples TRBV5-1 to TRBJ2-5, with 10 bases fitting TRBD1. DNA for the CDR3: TGCGCCAGCAGCGGGCGACAGGGGGCTCAAGAGACCCAGTACTTC. Protein: CASSGRQGAQETQYF.